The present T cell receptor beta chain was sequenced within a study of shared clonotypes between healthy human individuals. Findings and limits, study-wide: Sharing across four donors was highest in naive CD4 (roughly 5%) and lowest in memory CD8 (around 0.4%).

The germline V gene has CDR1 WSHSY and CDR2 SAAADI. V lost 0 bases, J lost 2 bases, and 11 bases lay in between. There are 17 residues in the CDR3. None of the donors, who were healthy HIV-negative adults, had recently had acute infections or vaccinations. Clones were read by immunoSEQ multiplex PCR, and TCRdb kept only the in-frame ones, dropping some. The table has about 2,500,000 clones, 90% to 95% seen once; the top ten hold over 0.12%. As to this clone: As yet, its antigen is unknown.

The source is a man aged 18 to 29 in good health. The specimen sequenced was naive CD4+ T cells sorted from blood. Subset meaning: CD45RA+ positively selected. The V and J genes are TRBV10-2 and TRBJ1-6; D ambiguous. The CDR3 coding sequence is TGCGCCAGCAGTGAGTCTTGGGGTAAGGCCTATAATTCACCCCTCCACTTT. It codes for CASSESWGKAYNSPLHF.